The clone carrying this T cell receptor (beta chain) has a count of ten or more. Its antigen is currently unknown. This entry belongs to a study of Graves' ophthalmopathy and Graves' hyperthyroidism. Study in general: Peripheral blood sampling occurred at initial diagnosis, before any treatment. Study-wide results and caveats: Blood contained most expanded thyroid clonotypes exceeding 0.001 frequency.

The CDR3 has 15 residues. Looked up from germline, CDR1 is MNHEY and CDR2 is SVGAGI. The V and J ends lost 0 bases and 3 bases respectively, with 6 bases between them. Those donors who had ophthalmopathy presented with moderate-to-severe activity, a CAS of ≥3, a NOSPECS of ≥4 and a duration under 3 months. Isolation of PBMCs was performed using 9 to 10 ml of fresh peripheral blood. RNA transcripts were the template, and TCR beta CDR3 regions were amplified from them. First-round RT-PCR used HTBI primers; second-round multiplex PCR followed. TCRdb fed the multiplex PCR reads into MiXCR, producing one record per CDR3 protein. The sample includes 300,000 to 350,000 distinct CDR3 sequences, roughly a sixth of them seen just once.

The sample taken for sequencing was peripheral blood. The clonotype was recovered from an adult man with Graves' ophthalmopathy. The chain is built from TRBV6-5 and TRBJ1-6; D is possibly TRBD1 (5 bases). The CDR3 loop is CASSYSQGYNSPLHF. The DNA of the CDR3 is TGTGCCAGCAGTTACTCGCAGGGCTATAATTCACCCCTCCACTTT.